The 4 T cell receptor beta chains listed next were all sequenced from one sample in a study of vaccination effects on CD4 cells after COVID-19. These receptors have no identified antigens. The assay was immunoSEQ multiplex PCR, and TCRdb's table has in-frame clones only and misses some. Of around 68,000 clones detected, roughly 80% appear once; the ten largest clones hold 12%. Antigen-specific CD4+ T cells expanded by the ViraFEST assay with viral peptide pools were then sequenced. Culturing for around ten days preceded CD4+ T cell isolation. Prior SARS-CoV-2 infection was absent in the vaccine recipients, as shown by negative nucleocapsid antibodies. The sample was CD4+ T cells from PBMCs cultured with SARS-CoV-2 spike peptides, taken before COVID-19 vaccination. The receptors originated from a human donor who received a COVID-19 vaccine.

This sequence joins TRBV2 and TRBJ1-1; TRBD1 might be the D (5 bases). V was trimmed by 6 bases and J by 4 bases, leaving 9 bases between them. The germline V gene has CDR1 SNHLY and CDR2 FYNNEI. This CDR3 is 12 amino acids long. The CDR3 here is CASRRGSTEAFF. CDR3 coding DNA: TGTGCCAGCAGAAGGGGCAGCACTGAAGCTTTCTTT.

The V gene is TRBV6-1, the J gene TRBJ2-7, with TRBD1 identical over 8 bases. CDR1 is MNHNS, CDR2 SASEGT, per germline. CDR3 length: 15 residues. Trimming cost V 0 bases and J 4 bases; bases outside gene matches: 5. Here the CDR3 reads CASSEARTGLYEQYV. In nucleotides, the CDR3 is TGTGCCAGCAGTGAAGCTAGGACAGGGTTATACGAGCAGTACGTC.

The genes are TRBV29-1 and TRBJ1-2; TRBD1 is a possible D gene (6 bases). CDR3 length: 12 residues. Germline loops: CDR1 SQVTM, CDR2 ANQGSEA. Trimming removed 2 bases at V and 6 bases at J, with 10 bases between. In nucleotides, the CDR3 is TGCAGCGTTGAAAGGGCAGGGGATGGCTACACCTTC. It specifies CSVERAGDGYTF.

This clone was counted between two and nine times. This chain connects TRBV20-1 to TRBJ1-4, with unresolved D. The V gene lost 5 bases and the J gene lost 0 bases, with 7 bases spanning the gap. The germline V gene encodes CDR1 DFQATT and CDR2 SNEGSKA (reference sequence). The CDR3 sequence is 13 residues long. The CDR3 protein is CSARATTNEKLFF. The CDR3 DNA reads as TGCAGTGCTCGTGCAACAACTAATGAAAAACTGTTTTTT.